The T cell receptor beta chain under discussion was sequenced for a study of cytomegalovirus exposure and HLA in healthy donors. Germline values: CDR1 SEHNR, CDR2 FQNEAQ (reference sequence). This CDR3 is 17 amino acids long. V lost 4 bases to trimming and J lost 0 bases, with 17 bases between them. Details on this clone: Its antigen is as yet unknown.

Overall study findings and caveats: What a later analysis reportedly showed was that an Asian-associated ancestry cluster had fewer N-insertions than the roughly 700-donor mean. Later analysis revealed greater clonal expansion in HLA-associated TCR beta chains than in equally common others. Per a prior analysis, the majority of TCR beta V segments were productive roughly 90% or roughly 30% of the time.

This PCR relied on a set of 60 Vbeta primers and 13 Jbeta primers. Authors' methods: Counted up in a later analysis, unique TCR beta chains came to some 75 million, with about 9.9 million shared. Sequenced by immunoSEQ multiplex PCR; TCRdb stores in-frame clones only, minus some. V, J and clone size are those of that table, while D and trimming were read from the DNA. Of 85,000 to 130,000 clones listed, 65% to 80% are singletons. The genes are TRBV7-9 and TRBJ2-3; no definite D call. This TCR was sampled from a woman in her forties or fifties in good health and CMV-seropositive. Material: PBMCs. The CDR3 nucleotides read TGTGCCAGCAGCTCAACCGGGTCCCCAACCAGCACAGATACGCAGTATTTT. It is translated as CASSSTGSPTSTDTQYF. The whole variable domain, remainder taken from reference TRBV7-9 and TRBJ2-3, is DTGVSQNPRHKITKRGQNVTFRCDPISEHNRLYWYRQTLGQGPEFLTYFQNEAQLEKSRLLSDRFSAERPKGSFSTLEIQRTEQGDSAMYLCASSSTGSPTSTDTQYFGPGTRLTVL.